This entry lists 21 T cell receptor beta chains sequenced from one sample in a study of T-cell memory formation after mild COVID-19. TCRdb re-called the 5' RACE reads through MiXCR, storing one row per CDR3 protein. The sample yields roughly 170,000 distinct CDR3 sequences, about 21% seen once. Sequenced material: PBMCs or a T cell subset sorted from them (not recorded which). The receptors originated from an adult woman who had mild COVID-19 (a few samples of this study predate the infection). Cell type and time point are not known.

The chain recombines TRBV12-3 or TRBV12-4 with TRBJ2-5, with D perhaps given as TRBD1 or TRBD2 (5 bases each). V gave up 0 bases and J gave up 10 bases, with 12 bases separating them. The CDR3 consists of 13 residues. The CDR3 bases are TGTGCCAGCAGTTTAGCAAACACGAGGGGCCAGTACTTC. Translating gives CASSLANTRGQYF.

Concerning this clonotype itself: Its ends do not fully match the called genes, so a read error is possible. This chain joins TRBV30 and TRBJ2-1, with 11 nucleotides matching TRBD1. Germline V gives CDR1 GTSNPN, CDR2 SVGIG (reference sequence). The CDR3 consists of 17 residues. The CDR3 DNA follows: TGTGCCTGGAGAGGTTATCGGACAGGGGGCTACTACATTGAGCAGTTCTTC. Translation gives CAWRGYRTGGYYIEQFF.

This clonotype was counted between two and nine times. The chain couples TRBV12-3 or TRBV12-4 to TRBJ2-2; D gene ambiguous. The length of the CDR3 is 14 residues. V dropped 5 bases and J dropped 5 bases, with 12 bases sitting between them. CDR3 in amino acids: CASSPRLGTGELFF. For the CDR3, the DNA is TGTGCCAGCAGTCCTCGGTTGGGTACCGGGGAGCTGTTTTTT.

This clonotype has just a few counts. The rearrangement joins TRBV7-2 to TRBJ2-2, with 7 bases lining up with TRBD2. In germline, CDR1 is SGHTA, CDR2 FQGNSA. This CDR3 contains 15 residues. Germline trimming cut 3 bases from V and 5 bases from J; bases unmatched to any gene: 6. CDR3 nucleotides: TGTGCCAGCAGCTTTCGGGCGGGAGTTACCGGGGAGCTGTTTTTT. Translation gives CASSFRAGVTGELFF.

This clonotype showed up just a few times. This chain joins TRBV9 and TRBJ2-7; TRBD1 matches 8 bases. J gave up 7 bases and V 2 bases, and 8 bases lay outside the gene matches. The CDR3 spans 14 residues. The germline CDR1 and CDR2 sequences are SGDLS and YYNGEE. CDR3 region: CASSVGQGALEQYF. In DNA form, the CDR3 reads TGTGCCAGCAGCGTCGGACAGGGTGCCCTTGAGCAGTACTTC. Full variable domain (rest looked up from reference TRBV9 and TRBJ2-7): DSGVTQTPKHLITATGQRVTLRCSPRSGDLSVYWYQQSLDQGLQFLIQYYNGEERAKGNILERFSAQQFPDLHSELNLSSLELGDSALYFCASSVGQGALEQYFGPGTRLTVT.

This clonotype was counted only a few times. The chain's CDR3 is CASSLDPLAGAVSDTQYF. The CDR3 DNA reads TGTGCCAGCAGCTTAGATCCGCTAGCGGGAGCGGTATCAGATACGCAGTATTTT. The chain links TRBV7-2 to TRBJ2-3; TRBD2 agrees at 10 bases. This CDR3 contains 18 residues. V gave up 1 base and J gave up 4 bases; unmatched junction bases: 11. Germline V CDR1 and CDR2: SGHTA, FQGNSA.

This chain links TRBV24-1 with TRBJ2-2; possibly TRBD2 for D (7 bases). Trimming removed 7 bases at V and 4 bases at J, with 12 bases between. This CDR3 spans 14 amino acids. In germline, CDR1 is KGHDR, CDR2 SFDVKD. CDR3 nucleotide sequence: TGTGCCACCAGGGGGGGGCGAGGCACCGGGGAGCTGTTTTTT. Its protein product is CATRGGRGTGELFF.

The chain carries TRBV4-2 and TRBJ2-1; 10 nucleotides match TRBD2. CDR1 is LGHNA and CDR2 is YNFKEQ in the germline V gene. V dropped 1 base and J dropped 5; count of bases not matched to a gene: 11. There are 18 residues in the CDR3. This chain's CDR3 is CASSQALAGAPGNNEQFF. The CDR3 nucleotides read TGTGCCAGCAGCCAAGCTCTAGCGGGGGCCCCGGGCAACAATGAGCAGTTCTTC.

This chain joins TRBV5-1 and TRBJ1-1, with D uncertain. CDR1 and CDR2 (germline): SGHRS, YFSETQ. This CDR3 contains 14 residues. V lost 3 bases, J lost 1 base, and 10 bases lay in between. CDR3 DNA: TGCGCCAGCAGCTCAGGCAGGTCGAACACTGAAGCTTTCTTT. It encodes CASSSGRSNTEAFF.

This clonotype has just a few counts. This sequence joins TRBV4-3 and TRBJ2-7; D not resolved. Germline V gene data show CDR1 as LGHNA and CDR2 as YSLEER. The CDR3 has 14 amino acids. V shed 0 bases and J shed 2 bases, with 8 bases lying between them. The CDR3 region has the DNA TGCGCCAGCAGCCAAGAAGTTGCCACCTACGAGCAGTACTTC. This codes for CASSQEVATYEQYF.

This clonotype was counted only a few times. The chain recombines TRBV11-2 with TRBJ2-5; D is unclear. V was shortened by 4 bases and J by 2 bases, with 14 bases between the two germline ends. From germline, CDR1 is SGHAT and CDR2 FQNNGV. This CDR3 has 15 amino acids. CDR3 sequence reads: CASSYPDGAQETQYF. Written as DNA, the CDR3 is TGTGCCAGCAGCTACCCAGATGGAGCTCAAGAGACCCAGTACTTC.

This clonotype was found a few times. The chain recombines TRBV7-8 with TRBJ2-1, with 10 nucleotides matching TRBD2. Germline V gene data show CDR1 as SGHVS and CDR2 as FQNEAQ. The V segment lost 6 bases and the J segment 3 bases; nucleotides outside the gene matches: 5. The CDR3 covers 15 residues. The chain's CDR3 is CASRSLAGDYNEQFF. The CDR3 DNA follows: TGTGCCAGCAGGTCTCTAGCGGGAGACTACAATGAGCAGTTCTTC.

The chain recombines TRBV27 with TRBJ2-1; 9 nucleotides agree with TRBD2. Germline loops: CDR1 MNHEY, CDR2 SMNVEV (reference sequence). The CDR3 totals 16 residues. V lost 3 bases and J lost 8; bases outside the gene matches: 11. Here the CDR3 reads CASSFFRLAVLDEQFF. CDR3 bases: TGTGCCAGCAGTTTTTTTCGACTAGCGGTGTTGGATGAGCAGTTCTTC.

The chain joins TRBV7-2 to TRBJ2-1; TRBD2 agrees at 10 bases. CDR1 is SGHTA and CDR2 is FQGNSA in the germline V gene. This CDR3 is 15 amino acids long. Trimming at V came to 4 bases and at J to 1 base, leaving 1 base not matched to a gene. This chain's CDR3 is CASSSGLASYNEQFF. The CDR3 region has the DNA TGTGCCAGCAGCTCGGGACTAGCGTCCTACAATGAGCAGTTCTTC.

This clonotype has more than one count but fewer than ten. DNA for the CDR3: TGCAGTGCTAGAGATTGGGTGGCTAGCGGGGGTTCCTACGAGCAGTACTTC. Amino acids: CSARDWVASGGSYEQYF. The chain has TRBV20-1 and TRBJ2-7, with TRBD2 identical over 10 bases. Germline V gene sequence: CDR1 DFQATT, CDR2 SNEGSKA (reference sequence). The CDR3 length is 17 residues. J was trimmed by 1 base and V by 0 bases; bases with no gene match: 9.

This clonotype was detected only a few times. The chain joins TRBV10-3 to TRBJ1-2; the D is unclear. The germline gives CDR1 ENHRY, CDR2 SYGVKD. The CDR3 has 13 residues. Trimming took 2 bases from V and 3 from J, leaving 7 bases between them. CDR3 coding DNA: TGTGCCATCAGTGAGAAACAGCACTATGGCTACACCTTC. Amino acid sequence: CAISEKQHYGYTF.

This clonotype appeared a few times. The chain has TRBV4-3 and TRBJ2-7; possibly TRBD1 for D (5 bases). The CDR3 runs to 14 residues. Trimming cost V 5 bases and J 5 bases, with 16 bases left between them. The germline CDR1 and CDR2 sequences are LGHNA and YSLEER. CDR3 in amino acids: CASSAQTVHNEQYF. CDR3 DNA: TGCGCCAGCAGCGCCCAGACAGTACACAACGAGCAGTACTTC.

CDR3 amino acids: CASSSPGGRGETQYF. CDR3 bases: TGTGCCAGCAGCTCCCCCGGCGGGAGGGGTGAGACCCAGTACTTC. The V and J genes are TRBV13 and TRBJ2-5, with TRBD2 matching over 9 bases. The CDR3 has 15 residues. With 4 bases clipped from V and 5 bases from J, the junction kept 8 bases outside the gene matches. CDR1 PRHDT and CDR2 FYEKMQ come from the germline V gene (reference sequence). The full variable domain, in which reference TRBV13 and TRBJ2-5 provide the parts outside the CDR3, is AAGVIQSPRHLIKEKRETATLKCYPIPRHDTVYWYQQGPGQDPQFLISFYEKMQSDKGSIPDRFSAQQFSDYHSELNMSSLELGDSALYFCASSSPGGRGETQYFGPGTRLLVL.

This rearrangement joins TRBV15 to TRBJ2-1; D unclear. CDR1 is LNHNV and CDR2 is YYDKDF in the germline V gene (reference sequence). The V end was cut by 5 bases, the J end by 9 bases, with 11 bases between. This CDR3 is built from 12 residues. CDR3 residues: CATSGPLGEQFF. Written as DNA, the CDR3 is TGTGCCACCAGCGGGCCTCTGGGTGAGCAGTTCTTC.

As to this clonotype: The junction departs from the called germline gene at one end, perhaps through a read error. This sequence joins TRBV15 and TRBJ2-1; no clear D. The V gene's germline CDR1 is LNHNV and CDR2 YYDKDF (reference sequence). The CDR3 length is 13 residues. This CDR3 reads CATSRGTYNEQLF. The CDR3 nucleotides are TGTGCCACCAGCAGGGGCACCTACAATGAGCAGTTATTC.

This clonotype showed up just a few times. The chain joins TRBV20-1 to TRBJ1-1, with TRBD1 identical over 7 bases. CDR3 length: 14 amino acids. V gave up 2 bases and J gave up 4 bases; unmatched junction bases: 7. Germline loops: CDR1 DFQATT, CDR2 SNEGSKA (reference sequence). The CDR3 bases are TGCAGTGCTAGACGGAAGGGGGCTAGCACTGAAGCTTTCTTT. Translating it yields CSARRKGASTEAFF.